These T cell receptor beta chains were read from a single sample in a study of response to subunit inactivated influenza vaccine. In TCRdb, the RT-PCR reads were re-called with MiXCR into one record per CDR3 protein. This sample carries roughly 500,000 distinct CDR3 sequences, about 15% of them seen once, and the ten largest clones take less than 4%. Sequencing was performed on CD4+ T cells sorted from PBMCs, taken about 23 months after vaccination. The receptors derive from a man aged 50 to 69 who received an inactivated influenza vaccine. CDR3s include the opening cysteine and the closing phenylalanine or tryptophan. The D gene is left open where the match is weak. Where a row states a size, it is once, few, many or the class of an expanded clone; other rows omit it.

cdr3_nt cdr3_aa j_call d_call v_call clone_size
TGTGCTACTCGACGGGGGGGCTACGAGCAGTACTTC CATRRGGYEQYF TRBJ2-7 TRBD2 TRBV28 few
TGTGCCAGCAGTTCCTGGACAGGGGGAAAGGAAAAACTGTTTTTT CASSSWTGGKEKLFF TRBJ1-4 TRBD1 TRBV28 few
TGTGCCAGCGAATCGGTCGTGACGGCTAGCTCCTACGAGCAGTACTTC CASESVVTASSYEQYF TRBJ2-7 NA TRBV2 few
TGTGCCAGCAGCGCCGGGGAGCCAGATACGCAGTATTTT CASSAGEPDTQYF TRBJ2-3 NA TRBV12-3/TRBV12-4 few
TGTGCCAGCGGCTTGTCGGGGGACAGGGCCTACGAGCAGTACTTC CASGLSGDRAYEQYF TRBJ2-7 TRBD1 TRBV7-9 once
TGTGCCAGCAGCTTCGAGGGGTTCGGCGAGCAGTACTTC CASSFEGFGEQYF TRBJ2-7 NA TRBV7-9 few
TGTGCCAGCAGTAGACCTACAGGGCGCCTCACAGATACGCAGTATTTT CASSRPTGRLTDTQYF TRBJ2-3 NA TRBV6-1 many
TGTGCCAGCAGCTACCAGACATCGCTGGGTCGCGAGACCCAGTACTTC CASSYQTSLGRETQYF TRBJ2-5 NA TRBV7-8 many
TGTGCCAGCAGCCATTGGACAGGAGCTAACTATGGCTACACCTTC CASSHWTGANYGYTF TRBJ1-2 TRBD1 TRBV3-1 few
TGTGCCAGCAGCCAGAACACAAGGGGGGAGACCCAGTACTTC CASSQNTRGETQYF TRBJ2-5 NA TRBV4-2 NA
TGTGCCAGCAGCTTACGGGCCGACACTGAAGCTTTCTTT CASSLRADTEAFF TRBJ1-1 NA TRBV7-9 NA
TGTGCCAGTAAGAACGGCGGGAGGGGAGATACGCAGTATTTT CASKNGGRGDTQYF TRBJ2-3 TRBD2 TRBV19 NA
TGCAGTGCTAGAGTTTCGGGGGAGGTTTGGGAGCAGTACTTC CSARVSGEVWEQYF TRBJ2-7 NA TRBV20-1 few
TGTGCCAGCGGCTCCCGGGGGCGTCTGAGCACAGATACGCAGTATTTT CASGSRGRLSTDTQYF TRBJ2-3 NA TRBV28 NA
TGTGCCAGCAGCCGAAGGACAGGGACTGGAAACACCATATATTTT CASSRRTGTGNTIYF TRBJ1-3 TRBD1 TRBV3-1 NA
TGTGCCCTCCGTCGGGGGGATAATTCACCCCTCCACTTT CALRRGDNSPLHF TRBJ1-6 NA TRBV10-3 many
TGCGCCAGCAGCTTGGCGGCAGTCTCTGGGGCCAACGTCCTGACTTTC CASSLAAVSGANVLTF TRBJ2-6 NA TRBV5-1 many
TGCAGTGCTAGTCTTCGACTAGCGGGAAGGTACGAGCAGTACTTC CSASLRLAGRYEQYF TRBJ2-7 TRBD2 TRBV20-1 few
TGCGCCAGCAGCCAAGTTACTGGGGGCAGGTTGTACACTGAAGCTTTCTTT CASSQVTGGRLYTEAFF TRBJ1-1 NA TRBV4-3 once
TGTGCCAGCAGCCAAGTGGACAGGGATCAGCCCCAGCATTTT CASSQVDRDQPQHF TRBJ1-5 TRBD1 TRBV4-2 few
TGTGCCAGCTCACCACGGACAGGCCCCGGGGAGCTGTTTTTT CASSPRTGPGELFF TRBJ2-2 TRBD1 TRBV18 NA
TGCAGTGCTAGAGATATGGGACAGGGACGTTCCTACAATGAGCAGTTCTTC CSARDMGQGRSYNEQFF TRBJ2-1 TRBD1 TRBV20-1 few
TGTGCCAGCAGCCAAAAGACAGGGAGGAAAGAGACCCAGTACTTC CASSQKTGRKETQYF TRBJ2-5 NA TRBV3-1 NA
TGTGCCAGCAGTGTTGTTACCCTAAACTATGGCTACACCTTC CASSVVTLNYGYTF TRBJ1-2 NA TRBV2 few
TGTGCCAGCAGCCCCCTCCTAGCGGAACTATACTACGAGCAGTACTTC CASSPLLAELYYEQYF TRBJ2-7 TRBD2 TRBV14 many
TGTGCCAGCAGTGTAACCGGGAACAAAGAGACCCAGTACTTC CASSVTGNKETQYF TRBJ2-5 NA TRBV27 NA
TGCAGTGCTAGACGCAGGGGGCTTACTGAAGCTTTCTTT CSARRRGLTEAFF TRBJ1-1 TRBD1 TRBV20-1 NA